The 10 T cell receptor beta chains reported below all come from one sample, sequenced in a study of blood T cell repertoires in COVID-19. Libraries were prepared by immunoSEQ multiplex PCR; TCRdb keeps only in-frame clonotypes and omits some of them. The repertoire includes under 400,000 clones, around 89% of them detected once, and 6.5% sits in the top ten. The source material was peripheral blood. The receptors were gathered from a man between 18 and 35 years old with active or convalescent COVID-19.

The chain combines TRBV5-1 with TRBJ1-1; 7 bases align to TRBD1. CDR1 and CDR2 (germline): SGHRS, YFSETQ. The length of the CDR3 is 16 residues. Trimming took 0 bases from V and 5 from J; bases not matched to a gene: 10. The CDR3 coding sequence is TGCGCCAGCAGCTTGGATGCGACAGGGAGGATGACTGAAGCTTTCTTT. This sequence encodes CASSLDATGRMTEAFF.

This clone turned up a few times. The CDR3 is CASSLAQGTYSYEQYF. The CDR3 DNA reads as TGTGCCAGCAGTTTAGCCCAGGGGACCTACTCCTACGAGCAGTACTTC. The rearrangement joins TRBV28 to TRBJ2-7; tentative D call: TRBD1 (6 bases). This CDR3 is 16 amino acids long. CDR1 is MDHEN and CDR2 is SYDVKM in the germline V gene. V lost 2 bases and J 0 bases, leaving 14 bases between the germline ends.

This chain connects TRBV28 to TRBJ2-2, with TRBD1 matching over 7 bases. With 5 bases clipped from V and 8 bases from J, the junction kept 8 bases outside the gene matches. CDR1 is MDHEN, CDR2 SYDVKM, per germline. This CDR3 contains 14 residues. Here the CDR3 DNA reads TGTGCCAGCAGTCCGACAGGGTCGTGGGGGGAGCTGTTTTTT. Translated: CASSPTGSWGELFF.

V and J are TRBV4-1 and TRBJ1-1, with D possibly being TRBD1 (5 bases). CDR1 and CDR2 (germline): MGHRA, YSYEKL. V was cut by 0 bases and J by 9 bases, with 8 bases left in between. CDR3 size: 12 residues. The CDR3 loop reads CASSQDRVKAFF. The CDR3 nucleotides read TGCGCCAGCAGCCAAGACAGGGTGAAAGCTTTCTTT.

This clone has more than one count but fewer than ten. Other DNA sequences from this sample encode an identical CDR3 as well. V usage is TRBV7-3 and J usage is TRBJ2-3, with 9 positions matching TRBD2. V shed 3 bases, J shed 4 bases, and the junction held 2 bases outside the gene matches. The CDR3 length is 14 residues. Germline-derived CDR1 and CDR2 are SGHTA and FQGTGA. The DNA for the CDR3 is TGTGCCAGCAGCTTTGCGGGGGGGCCAGATACGCAGTATTTT. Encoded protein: CASSFAGGPDTQYF.

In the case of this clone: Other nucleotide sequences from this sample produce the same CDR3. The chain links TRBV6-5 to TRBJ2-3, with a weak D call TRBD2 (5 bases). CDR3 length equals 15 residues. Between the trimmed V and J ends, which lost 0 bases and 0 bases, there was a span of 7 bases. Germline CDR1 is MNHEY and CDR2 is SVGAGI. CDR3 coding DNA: TGTGCCAGCAGTTACTCAAGGACTAGCACAGATACGCAGTATTTT. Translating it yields CASSYSRTSTDTQYF.

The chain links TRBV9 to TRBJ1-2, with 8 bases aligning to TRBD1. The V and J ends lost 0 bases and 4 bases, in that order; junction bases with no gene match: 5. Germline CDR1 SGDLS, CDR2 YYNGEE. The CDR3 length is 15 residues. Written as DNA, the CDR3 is TGTGCCAGCAGCGTAGCGAGGACAGGGACCTATGGCTACACCTTC. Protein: CASSVARTGTYGYTF.

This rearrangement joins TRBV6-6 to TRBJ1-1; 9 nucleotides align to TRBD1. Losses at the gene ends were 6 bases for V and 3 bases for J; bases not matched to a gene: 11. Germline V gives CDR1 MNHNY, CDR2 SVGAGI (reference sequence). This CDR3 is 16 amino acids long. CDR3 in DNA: TGTGCCAGCAGAACAACACCGGGACAGGGAGACACTGAAGCTTTCTTT. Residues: CASRTTPGQGDTEAFF.

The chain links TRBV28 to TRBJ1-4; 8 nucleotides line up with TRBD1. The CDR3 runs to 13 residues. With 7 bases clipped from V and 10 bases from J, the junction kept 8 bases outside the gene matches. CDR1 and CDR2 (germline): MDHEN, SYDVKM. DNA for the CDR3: TGTGCCAGCACCTCAGGGGGCGAGGTAAAACTGTTTTTT. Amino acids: CASTSGGEVKLFF.

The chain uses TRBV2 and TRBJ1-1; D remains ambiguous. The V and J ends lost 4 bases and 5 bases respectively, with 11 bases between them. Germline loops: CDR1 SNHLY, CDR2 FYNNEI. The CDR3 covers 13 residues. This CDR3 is CASSASGFTEAFF. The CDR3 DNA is TGTGCCAGCAGTGCCTCAGGATTTACTGAAGCTTTCTTT.